What follows is one T cell receptor beta chain and its context. This specimen belongs to a study of T cells after yellow fever vaccination. Unmatched junction bases numbered 2, after V lost 5 bases and J lost 4 bases. This CDR3 has 13 residues. CDR1 and CDR2 (germline): MNHEY, SMNVEV (reference sequence). TCRdb re-analysed the 5' RACE reads in MiXCR, keeping a single row per CDR3 protein. The sample includes 150,000 to 200,000 distinct CDR3 sequences, roughly 9% of them seen just once. The material was CD8+ T cells sorted from PBMCs, obtained 45 days after the yellow fever booster vaccination. This chain connects TRBV27 to TRBJ2-7; TRBD2 agrees at 10 bases. This TCR derives from a young man who received the YFV17D yellow fever vaccine. The CDR3 reads CASSRGLAYEQYF. The DNA of the CDR3 is TGTGCCAGCAGTCGGGGACTAGCGTACGAGCAGTACTTC.